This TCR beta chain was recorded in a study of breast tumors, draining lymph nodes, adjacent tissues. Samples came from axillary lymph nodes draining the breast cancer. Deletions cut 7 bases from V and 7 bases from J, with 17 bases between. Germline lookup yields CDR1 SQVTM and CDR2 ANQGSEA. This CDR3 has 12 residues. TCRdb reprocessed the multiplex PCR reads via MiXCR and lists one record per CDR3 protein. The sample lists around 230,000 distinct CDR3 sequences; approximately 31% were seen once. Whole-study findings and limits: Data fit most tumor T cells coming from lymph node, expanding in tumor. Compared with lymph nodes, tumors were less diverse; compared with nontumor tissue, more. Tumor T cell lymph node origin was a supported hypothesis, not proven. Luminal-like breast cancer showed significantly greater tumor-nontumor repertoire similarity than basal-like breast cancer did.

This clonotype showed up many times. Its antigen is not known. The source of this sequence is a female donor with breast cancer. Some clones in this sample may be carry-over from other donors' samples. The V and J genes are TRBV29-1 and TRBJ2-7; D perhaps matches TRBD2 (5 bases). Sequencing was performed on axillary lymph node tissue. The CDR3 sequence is CSAERGSDEQYF. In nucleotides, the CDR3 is TGCAGCGCCGAGAGAGGGTCCGATGAGCAGTACTTC.